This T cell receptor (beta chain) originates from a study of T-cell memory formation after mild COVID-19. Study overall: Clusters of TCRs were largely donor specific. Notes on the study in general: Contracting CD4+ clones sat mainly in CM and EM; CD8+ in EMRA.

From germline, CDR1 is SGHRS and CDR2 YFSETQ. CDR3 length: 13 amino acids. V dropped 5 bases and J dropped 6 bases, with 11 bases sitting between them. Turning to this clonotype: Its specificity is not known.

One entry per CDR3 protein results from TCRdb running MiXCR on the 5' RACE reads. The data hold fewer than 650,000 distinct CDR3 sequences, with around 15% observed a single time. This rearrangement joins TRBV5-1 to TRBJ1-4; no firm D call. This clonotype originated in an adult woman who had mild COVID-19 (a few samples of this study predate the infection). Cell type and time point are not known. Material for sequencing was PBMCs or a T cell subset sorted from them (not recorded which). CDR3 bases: TGCGCCAGCAGTTTCGACATGGATGAAAAACTGTTTTTT. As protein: CASSFDMDEKLFF.